This TCR beta chain was captured in a study of blood T cell repertoires in COVID-19. Across the study: Samples came from the United States, Italy and Spain, spanning acute and convalescent COVID-19. PBMCs, B-cell-depleted T cells, or T cells provided the cDNA or gDNA that made up the material.

Measured with immunoSEQ multiplex PCR; TCRdb has only the in-frame clones, and not every one. The repertoire holds under 200,000 clones, about four fifths seen once, with roughly 2% in the top ten. Trimming cost V 0 bases and J 6 bases, with 17 bases left between them. The CDR3 runs to 16 residues. Germline CDR1 MNHEY, CDR2 SVGEGT. The sequence was collected from an elderly woman with acute or convalescent COVID-19. Sequencing was done on a sample of peripheral blood. V gene TRBV6-2 or TRBV6-3 combines with J gene TRBJ1-2, with D uncertain. CDR3 coding DNA: TGTGCCAGCAGTTACTCGGGAGTGGTGGGCGGTGATGGCTACACCTTC. Encoded protein: CASSYSGVVGGDGYTF.